The 2 T cell receptor beta chains below come from one sample, sequenced in a study of regulatory T cells in long-lasting Graves disease. Time point defined: newly diagnosed GD, antithyroid drugs for less than 3 months. The authors made the TCR library using RNA they extracted from PBMCs. TCR beta libraries were built with iRepertoire HTBI primers and Arm-PCR of CDR3 regions. TCRdb recomputed calls from the multiplex PCR reads with MiXCR, one row per CDR3 protein. The data contain 350,000 to 500,000 distinct CDR3 sequences, about a sixth of them singletons. This same sample was also taken into another study, of T cells in Graves' hyperthyroidism and ophthalmopathy.

The material was peripheral blood mononuclear cells (PBMCs), obtained at new diagnosis, from a patient treated with antithyroid drugs. Receptor source: a woman between 18 and 30 years old with Graves disease.

This clonotype occurred a few times. A read error is likely, as this CDR3 ends without the conserved phenylalanine or tryptophan. The chain carries TRBV6-5 and TRBJ2-1; 7 bases are shared with TRBD2. V trimming: 4 bases; J trimming: 7 bases; junction bases outside the gene matches: 10. The CDR3 extends over 15 amino acids. Germline CDR1 reads MNHEY; CDR2 reads SVGAGI. The CDR3 DNA reads as TGTGCCAGCAGTTTAGCGGCGGGAGCCGGGAATGAGCAGTTCCTC. Amino acids: CASSLAAGAGNEQFL.

This clonotype came up many times. J is TRBJ2-5 and V is TRBV11-2, with D perhaps matching TRBD1 (5 bases). The germline gives CDR1 SGHAT, CDR2 FQNNGV. The V end lost 8 bases, the J end lost 2 bases, and 9 bases lay between the germline ends. The CDR3 runs to 12 residues. The CDR3 reads CASGRQQETQYF. For the CDR3, the DNA is TGTGCCAGCGGGCGACAGCAAGAGACCCAGTACTTC.